The present T cell receptor (beta chain) was sequenced within a study of blood T cell repertoires in COVID-19. The overall study: In each case, the material was cDNA or gDNA derived from T cells, B-cell-depleted T cells, or PBMCs.

The trim removed 5 bases at V and 7 bases at J, leaving 9 bases unmatched. CDR1 is SGHNT, CDR2 YYREEE, per germline (reference sequence). This CDR3 has 15 amino acids. Repertoires were generated with immunoSEQ multiplex PCR, while TCRdb's copy carries only in-frame clones and drops some. In the table there are 200,000 to 300,000 clones, just under 85% of which are singletons. The TCR was taken from a woman older than 75 with acute or convalescent COVID-19. Sample: peripheral blood. J is TRBJ1-6 and V is TRBV5-4, with TRBD1 matching over 7 bases. CDR3 in amino acids: CASSIRGPENSPLHF. The CDR3 DNA is TGTGCCAGCAGTATAAGGGGGCCAGAGAATTCACCCCTCCACTTT.